The next 18 T cell receptor beta chains were all read from a single sample in a study of post-analysis software for immune sequencing data. Study outcomes and limitations: The study found TRBV5-6, TRBV5-1 and TRBV20-1 among five TRBV segments more frequent in patients than controls.

Their antigens are not known. Unique molecular identifiers had been added to the TCR beta cDNA libraries. TCRdb ran MiXCR on the PCR reads and lists one entry per CDR3 protein. The sample contains about half a million distinct CDR3 sequences, around a third of which appear only once. The sequenced material came from blood. These receptor sequences come from a girl between 2 and 17 years old with multiple sclerosis.

This clonotype has more than one count but fewer than ten. V gene TRBV12-3 or TRBV12-4 combines with J gene TRBJ1-3, with D tentatively TRBD1 (6 bases). The CDR3 totals 14 residues. Trimming removed 6 bases at V and 2 bases at J, with 11 bases between. For the CDR3, the DNA is TGTGCCAGCAGCAGGGGATCAACTGGAAACACCATATATTTT. This sequence encodes CASSRGSTGNTIYF.

The chain employs TRBV6-5 and TRBJ1-4; the match to TRBD1 covers 7 bases. Germline CDR1 reads MNHEY; CDR2 reads SVGAGI. The junction had 7 bases not matched to a gene; V was cut back by 0 bases and J by 3 bases. The CDR3 covers 17 residues. CDR3 residues: CASSYSKKQGSNEKLFF. The CDR3 DNA sequence: TGTGCCAGCAGTTACTCAAAAAAACAGGGGTCTAATGAAAAACTGTTTTTT.

This sequence joins TRBV5-1 and TRBJ2-3, with D possibly matching TRBD2 (6 bases). V gave up 4 bases and J gave up 2 bases, with 20 bases separating them. Germline lookup yields CDR1 SGHRS and CDR2 YFSETQ. The CDR3 is 17 residues long. For the CDR3, the DNA is TGCGCCAGCAGCGGCGGGACTCTATCTTTTTTCACAGATACGCAGTATTTT. Its protein product is CASSGGTLSFFTDTQYF.

Details on this clonotype: The junction shows a germline mismatch at one end, possibly a read error. The chain carries TRBV6-5 and TRBJ1-6; the match to TRBD1 covers 8 bases. Germline values: CDR1 MNHEY, CDR2 SVGAGI. CDR3 length equals 15 residues. CDR3 nucleotide sequence: TGTGCCAGCAGGGACCCGCAGGGGGCCAGTTCACCCCTCCGCTTT. Its protein is CASRDPQGASSPLRF.

The chain employs TRBV12-3 or TRBV12-4 and TRBJ2-3, with D perhaps TRBD2 (7 bases). V was cut by 3 bases and J by 0 bases, with 13 bases left in between. CDR3 length equals 16 residues. The CDR3 coding sequence is TGTGCCAGCAGTTTCGGGGGGACATCTAGCACAGATACGCAGTATTTT. Residues: CASSFGGTSSTDTQYF.

The CDR3 protein is CSAEYRGDQPQHF. Written as DNA, the CDR3 is TGCAGTGCAGAGTACAGGGGCGATCAGCCCCAGCATTTT. The chain uses TRBV20-1 and TRBJ1-5; 7 bases line up with TRBD1. V shed 6 bases and J 5 bases; nucleotides not matched to a gene: 7. CDR1 is DFQATT and CDR2 is SNEGSKA in the germline V gene (reference sequence). CDR3 size: 13 residues.

On this clonotype itself: One end of the junction fails to match germline, which may point to a read error. The CDR3 DNA reads TGCGCCAGCAGCTTGCGGCAGGGGGATTCACCCATCCACTTT. This sequence encodes CASSLRQGDSPIHF. V is TRBV5-1 and J is TRBJ1-6; 7 positions agree with TRBD1. This CDR3 contains 14 residues. Germline V gives CDR1 SGHRS, CDR2 YFSETQ.

The table lists this clonotype with many counts. V usage is TRBV4-1 and J usage is TRBJ2-5; no reliable D call. The CDR3 sequence is 15 residues long. The V end was cut by 0 bases, the J end by 2 bases, with 10 bases between. The germline V gene encodes CDR1 MGHRA and CDR2 YSYEKL. The CDR3 region is CASSQEGLQQETQYF. CDR3 in DNA: TGCGCCAGCAGCCAAGAAGGGCTACAACAAGAGACCCAGTACTTC.

The chain uses TRBV5-1 and TRBJ1-6; 7 bases are a match to TRBD1. There are 13 residues in the CDR3. Germline CDR1 reads SGHRS; CDR2 reads YFSETQ. Losses at the gene ends were 4 bases for V and 7 bases for J; bases not matched to a gene: 2. CDR3 DNA sequence: TGCGCCAGCAGCCGGGACAGCAATTCACCCCTCCACTTT. It yields the protein CASSRDSNSPLHF.

The CDR3: CASGASGEIDVDTQYF. CDR3 sequence (DNA): TGCGCCAGCGGCGCTAGCGGTGAAATCGATGTGGATACGCAGTATTTT. This chain links TRBV10-2 with TRBJ2-3; 7 bases fit TRBD2. The V gene's germline CDR1 is WSHSY and CDR2 SAAADI. The CDR3 loop spans 16 amino acids. J was trimmed by 6 bases and V by 8 bases; bases with no gene match: 17.

This clonotype was recorded a few times. V and J are TRBV10-3 and TRBJ2-3, with 11 bases matching TRBD2. The CDR3 extends over 17 amino acids. V dropped 3 bases and J dropped 2; count of bases not matched to a gene: 7. Germline values: CDR1 ENHRY, CDR2 SYGVKD. The CDR3 DNA follows: TGTGCCATCAGTGACCCGCCGGGACTAGCGGCCACAGATACGCAGTATTTT. Protein sequence: CAISDPPGLAATDTQYF.

Many counts were recorded for this clonotype. The J gene is TRBJ2-3, the V gene TRBV29-1; D not resolved. With 4 bases removed from V and 0 bases from J, the gap between germline ends came to 11 bases. Germline V CDR1 and CDR2: SQVTM, ANQGSEA. The CDR3 runs to 14 residues. For the CDR3, the DNA is TGCAGCGTTGGGGGTCCGGCTAGCACAGATACGCAGTATTTT. Translating it yields CSVGGPASTDTQYF.

CDR3 coding DNA: TGCAGTGCTAGAGATCACGCAGGGGCCTCACTTAGGAATCAGCCCCAGCATTTT. Its protein is CSARDHAGASLRNQPQHF. V and J are TRBV20-1 and TRBJ1-5; possibly TRBD1 for D (6 bases). V was pared by 0 bases and J by 4 bases, with 22 bases between. Germline lookup yields CDR1 DFQATT and CDR2 SNEGSKA (reference sequence). This CDR3 has 18 amino acids.

This clonotype was seen a handful of times. The chain couples TRBV20-1 to TRBJ2-5; D is unresolved. The CDR3 length is 12 residues. V was shortened by 5 bases and J by 7 bases, with 14 bases between the two germline ends. The germline V gene encodes CDR1 DFQATT and CDR2 SNEGSKA (reference sequence). Here the CDR3 reads CSARTLHGTQYF. CDR3 coding DNA: TGCAGTGCTCGGACCCTGCATGGGACCCAGTACTTC.

This clonotype showed up just a few times. The chain uses TRBV20-1 and TRBJ1-1; D uncertain. Germline V gene sequence: CDR1 DFQATT, CDR2 SNEGSKA (reference sequence). V lost 0 bases and J lost 1, with 6 bases in between. The CDR3 covers 13 residues. For the CDR3, the DNA is TGCAGTGCTAGAGATTTGGCGAACACTGAAGCTTTCTTT. It specifies CSARDLANTEAFF.

The V and J genes are TRBV7-9 and TRBJ1-4, with D hard to call. Trimming stripped 0 bases from V and 8 bases from J, with 13 bases between. The CDR3 covers 15 residues. Germline loops: CDR1 SEHNR, CDR2 FQNEAQ (reference sequence). In DNA form, the CDR3 reads TGTGCCAGCAGCTTAGCGGACCTGACACGGGAAAAACTGTTTTTT. Amino acid sequence: CASSLADLTREKLFF.

This chain joins TRBV5-6 and TRBJ2-1; 7 bases agree with TRBD1. The CDR3 sequence is 15 residues long. The J segment lost 4 bases and the V segment lost 3 bases, leaving 7 bases of the junction unmatched. Germline V gives CDR1 SGHDT, CDR2 YYEEEE. Written as DNA, the CDR3 is TGTGCCAGCAGCTCACCGGGACAGATGTACAATGAGCAGTTCTTC. Residues: CASSSPGQMYNEQFF.

V and J are TRBV12-3 or TRBV12-4 and TRBJ2-7; D gene ambiguous. Trimming removed 6 bases at V and 9 bases at J, with 18 bases between. This CDR3 has 13 amino acids. The CDR3 here is CASRLLGPRVQYF. In DNA, the CDR3 is TGTGCCAGCAGGTTATTAGGTCCCCGAGTGCAGTACTTC.